A selection of T cell receptor beta chains follows, all from one sample in a study of cytomegalovirus exposure and HLA in healthy donors. Sequencing was performed with immunoSEQ multiplex PCR; in TCRdb, only in-frame clones are kept and a portion is missing. The sample yields about 160,000 clones, approximately 88% seen once. The sequenced material came from PBMCs. The receptors were sampled from a man younger than 45 in good health and CMV-seronegative. The CDR3 runs from the conserved cysteine through the conserved F or W. The D gene is left open where the match is weak. The size entry is marked missing in some rows and otherwise reads once, few, many or a size class.

V: TRBV7-9
size: NA
J: TRBJ1-5
D: NA
DNA: TGTGCCAGCAGCTTAGTAGACAGTAATCAGCCCCAGCATTTT
CDR3: CASSLVDSNQPQHF

V: TRBV4-3
size: NA
J: TRBJ2-2
D: NA
DNA: TGCGCCAGCAGCCAACCGGGAAAGGGTAACACCGGGGAGCTGTTTTTT
CDR3: CASSQPGKGNTGELFF

V: TRBV5-6
size: once
J: TRBJ1-2
D: TRBD1
DNA: TGTGCCAGCAGCTTACTACCGGGACAGGGGACCGATGGCTACACCTTC
CDR3: CASSLLPGQGTDGYTF

V: TRBV6-6
size: NA
J: TRBJ2-5
D: TRBD2
DNA: TGTGCCAGCAGTAGACGGACTAGCGGGCAAGAGACCCAGTACTTC
CDR3: CASSRRTSGQETQYF

V: TRBV28
size: NA
J: TRBJ1-5
D: TRBD1
DNA: TGTGCCAGCAGTAGCCTTGGGACAGGGGACAATCAGCCCCAGCATTTT
CDR3: CASSSLGTGDNQPQHF

V: TRBV29-1
size: once
J: TRBJ1-4
D: NA
DNA: TGCAGCGCCGCACCCGGGGGAGATGAAAAACTGTTTTTT
CDR3: CSAAPGGDEKLFF

V: TRBV10-3
size: NA
J: TRBJ2-7
D: TRBD1
DNA: TGTGCCATCAGCTCAGGGGGCGGAATAAAAAACGAGCAGTACTTC
CDR3: CAISSGGGIKNEQYF

V: TRBV6-4
size: NA
J: TRBJ1-2
D: NA
DNA: TGTGCCAGCAGTGACTCGAGGCAGACCTATGGCTACACCTTC
CDR3: CASSDSRQTYGYTF

V: TRBV18
size: NA
J: TRBJ1-2
D: NA
DNA: TGTGCCAGCTCACTAAGACAGGAATCCGGCTACACCTTC
CDR3: CASSLRQESGYTF

V: TRBV19
size: NA
J: TRBJ2-1
D: NA
DNA: TGTGCCAGTAGTATCCTGACTAGTTGGCCACCGGGGGAGCAGTTCTTC
CDR3: CASSILTSWPPGEQFF

V: TRBV6-5
size: NA
J: TRBJ1-2
D: NA
DNA: TGTGCCAGCAGTTACTCGACAGCCAGGGGTGGCTATGGCTACACCTTC
CDR3: CASSYSTARGGYGYTF

V: TRBV14
size: NA
J: TRBJ1-2
D: NA
DNA: TGTGCCAGCAGCCAAGGAGGGAACCTCTACACCTTC
CDR3: CASSQGGNLYTF

V: TRBV9
size: few
J: TRBJ1-2
D: TRBD1
DNA: TGTGCCAGCAGCCTGACAGGGTCTGGCTATGGCTACACCTTC
CDR3: CASSLTGSGYGYTF

V: TRBV6-1
size: NA
J: TRBJ2-7
D: TRBD2
DNA: TGTGCCAGCAGTGAGGGACTAGCGGGACCTCCCTACGAGCAGTACTTC
CDR3: CASSEGLAGPPYEQYF

V: TRBV4-1
size: NA
J: TRBJ2-3
D: TRBD2
DNA: TGCGCCAGCAGCCAGGTCGGGCGGGAGTGGTCAGATACGCAGTATTTT
CDR3: CASSQVGREWSDTQYF